This T cell receptor beta chain was sequenced in a study of shared clonotypes between healthy human individuals. Study-wide context: The study used three CD4 naive, three CD4 memory, two CD8 naive and one CD8 memory plate per donor.

Overall study results and limits: Larger estimated richness was generally seen in naive subsets than in memory subsets.

Naive-designated CD8 cells lacked CD45RO, were positively enriched for CCR7, and omitted terminally differentiated effector memory CD45RA+ cells. Each donor was a Caucasian adult residing in Nashville, Tennessee. This clone was recorded only once. The antigen is undetermined. This CDR3 contains 16 residues. The germline V gene has CDR1 WNHNN and CDR2 SYGVQD (reference sequence). V gave up 3 bases and J gave up 2 bases, with 16 bases separating them. Authors' methods: ImmunoSEQ supplied junction-only sequences lacking quality scores, so filtering was different. Sequencing was performed with immunoSEQ multiplex PCR; in TCRdb, only in-frame clones are kept and a portion is missing. From that table come the V and J calls and clone size; the DNA was used to work out D and trimming. The data show about 1,900,000 clones, over 85% seen once.

The sequencing sample was made of naive CD8+ T cells sorted from blood. The TCR comes from a man aged 18 to 35 in good health. The chain links TRBV10-1 to TRBJ1-1; D unclear. The CDR3 nucleotides read TGCGCCAGCAGTGAAGGTGATCCAGGTGGAAACACTGAAGCTTTCTTT. This translates into CASSEGDPGGNTEAFF.